This T cell receptor beta chain was retrieved from a study of T cells in Graves' hyperthyroidism and ophthalmopathy. Overall study findings and caveats: Blood also showed most of the thyroid clonotypes that were expanded above 0.001. Stable hyperthyroidism was told apart from ophthalmopathy by a model built on 13 V-J features.

This clonotype has ten or more counts. The antigen is undetermined. Hyperthyroidism in the patients, aged 18 to 65, was newly diagnosed and under 2 months in duration. Clinical symptoms, serum thyroxine, TRAb, thyroid ultrasound and orbital computed tomography established diagnosis. The CDR3 runs 13 residues. V was pared by 2 bases and J by 7 bases, with 11 bases between. In germline, CDR1 is SGHTA, CDR2 FQGTGA. RNA transcripts were the template for amplifying TCR beta CDR3 regions. A first-round RT-PCR of the TCR CDR3 used the HTBI primer set. TCRdb independently ran MiXCR on the multiplex PCR reads; one entry per CDR3 protein. The sample carries 89,000 or so distinct CDR3 sequences, about 37% recorded once.

The TCR originated in a woman in her twenties or thirties with Graves' hyperthyroidism. The chain recombines TRBV7-3 with TRBJ1-1; no clear D gene. Sequenced input: peripheral blood or thyroid tissue (not recorded which). In DNA form, the CDR3 reads TGTGCCAGCAGCTTAGCTGGAGGCAGTGAAGCTTTCTTT. This encodes CASSLAGGSEAFF.